Reported below is one T cell receptor (beta chain). The antigen remains unidentified. The sample is drawn from a study of OX40 agonist ivuxolimab in advanced cancers. General study results and limits: CD4+ and CD8+ T cells in blood underwent clonal expansion by week 6 at 0.1 to 3.0 mg/kg.

Clones were read by immunoSEQ multiplex PCR, and TCRdb kept only the in-frame ones, dropping some. The data contain about 62,000 clones, approximately 86% of them singletons. Trimming left V 0 bases short and J 5 bases short, with 7 bases between. The CDR3 extends over 13 amino acids. From germline, CDR1 is MNHEY and CDR2 SVGAGI. The chain has TRBV6-5 and TRBJ1-2; a possible D gene is TRBD1 (5 bases). The receptor was isolated from an adult with an advanced solid tumor such as melanoma, head and neck, liver or kidney cancer. The sample consisted of CD4+ or CD8+ T cells sorted from blood, taken in a trial of the OX40 agonist ivuxolimab. DNA of the CDR3: TGTGCCAGCAGTTACTCGGGACCATATGGCTACACCTTC. Translating it yields CASSYSGPYGYTF.